This T cell receptor (beta chain) was sequenced in a study of T cells in Graves' hyperthyroidism and ophthalmopathy. Study-wide context: At the time of initial diagnosis and before any treatment, peripheral blood was collected. General study findings and limits: By a 13 V-J model, ophthalmopathy was set apart from stable hyperthyroidism. Among thyroid clonotypes expanded above 0.001, most also appeared in blood.

TCR beta CDR3 regions were amplified from RNA. HTBI primers were employed in a first-round RT-PCR of the TCR CDR3. TCRdb reprocessed the multiplex PCR reads via MiXCR and lists one record per CDR3 protein. The table lists 250,000 to 400,000 distinct CDR3 sequences, approximately 15% of them singletons. The germline gives CDR1 SQVTM, CDR2 ANQGSEA. CDR3 length: 13 amino acids. V was clipped by 7 bases and J by 4 bases, with 16 bases between them. Ten or more counts support this clonotype. What it binds is unknown. It was 10 ml of fresh peripheral blood that supplied the PBMCs. The clonotype was recovered from a woman aged 40 to 50 with Graves' ophthalmopathy. The V and J genes are TRBV29-1 and TRBJ2-5, with D possibly being TRBD2 (5 bases). Sequenced: blood. CDR3 region: CSAAGIKGETQYF. In DNA, the CDR3 is TGCAGCGCTGCCGGGATAAAGGGAGAGACCCAGTACTTC.